This passage covers 32 T cell receptor beta chains from one sample sequenced in a study of T cell changes during pregnancy in multiple sclerosis (dated by TCRdb to about 2019). Library construction relied on the immunoSEQ multiplex PCR assay. TCRdb provides this immuneACCESS table in a form limited to in-frame rearrangements. Some clones are lacking; in checked studies, under half of them reflect an unresolved V gene, and why the rest are absent is not known. The sample has approximately 100,000 clones on record, around 93% of them singletons. In total, the top ten clones hold 2.2% of the sample. Here the sequenced sample was peripheral blood, taken in the third trimester of pregnancy. These receptors were obtained from a female donor with multiple sclerosis, enrolled in a pregnancy study.

The V and J genes are TRBV7-2 and TRBJ2-7; TRBD2 matches 9 bases. Unmatched junction bases numbered 5, after V lost 2 bases and J lost 6 bases. The CDR3 extends over 14 amino acids. Germline V gene data show CDR1 as SGHTA and CDR2 as FQGNSA. CDR3 amino acids: CASSLNWREGEQYF. The CDR3 DNA sequence: TGTGCCAGCAGCTTAAATTGGCGGGAGGGCGAGCAGTACTTC.

The V and J genes are TRBV5-5 and TRBJ2-7; TRBD1 matches 8 bases. This CDR3 is 15 amino acids long. V lost 0 bases and J lost 3; bases outside the gene matches: 5. Germline CDR1 reads SGHKS; CDR2 reads YYEKEE (reference sequence). The CDR3, as DNA: TGTGCCAGCAGCTTGGTCAGGACAGGGCACTACGAGCAGTACTTC. Translated, it gives CASSLVRTGHYEQYF.

The sample holds a few counts of this clone. The CDR3 here is CASSSDMNTEAFF. The CDR3 DNA reads TGTGCCAGCAGCTCGGACATGAACACTGAAGCTTTCTTT. The rearrangement uses TRBV7-9 and TRBJ1-1; possibly TRBD1 for D (5 bases). Germline CDR1 is SEHNR and CDR2 is FQNEAQ (reference sequence). CDR3 length: 13 amino acids. Trimming pared 4 bases from V and 0 bases from J, leaving 6 bases between.

This clone was seen only once. The chain links TRBV6-5 to TRBJ1-1; no clear D. The CDR3 runs to 15 residues. Trimming left V 3 bases short and J 1 base short, with 12 bases between. Per the germline V gene, CDR1 is MNHEY and CDR2 is SVGAGI. The CDR3 protein is CASSYNSVGNTEAFF. CDR3 nucleotides: TGTGCCAGCAGTTATAACTCGGTTGGGAACACTGAAGCTTTCTTT.

This rearrangement joins TRBV19 to TRBJ2-1; 15 bases agree with TRBD2. CDR1 is LNHDA and CDR2 is SQIVND in the germline V gene (reference sequence). V shed 0 bases, J shed 7 bases, and the junction held 4 bases outside the gene matches. The CDR3 is 17 residues long. CDR3 in amino acids: CASSIDWTSGRENEQFF. CDR3 bases: TGTGCCAGTAGTATAGATTGGACTAGCGGGAGGGAGAATGAGCAGTTCTTC.

The chain has TRBV6-6 and TRBJ1-5; D ambiguous. Germline CDR1 is MNHNY and CDR2 is SVGAGI (reference sequence). The length of the CDR3 is 15 residues. The V end was cut by 5 bases, the J end by 5 bases, with 16 bases between. The CDR3 region is CASSDFRGPHQPQHF. The CDR3 DNA reads as TGTGCCAGCAGTGACTTTAGAGGGCCCCATCAGCCCCAGCATTTT.

The chain uses TRBV7-9 and TRBJ2-5; 9 positions match TRBD1. The CDR3 extends over 17 amino acids. V lost 5 bases and J lost 5; bases outside the gene matches: 15. Germline values: CDR1 SEHNR, CDR2 FQNEAQ (reference sequence). The CDR3 here is CASSTFTGGEGQETQYF. CDR3 DNA sequence: TGTGCCAGCAGCACCTTCACAGGGGGCGAGGGCCAGGAGACCCAGTACTTC.

V and J are TRBV29-1 and TRBJ1-6; D is possibly TRBD1 (5 bases). V lost 4 bases and J lost 10, with 17 bases in between. The CDR3 contains 14 residues. CDR1 is SQVTM, CDR2 ANQGSEA, per germline. The CDR3 region is CSVGEGRVGSPLHF. The CDR3 DNA follows: TGCAGCGTTGGAGAGGGCAGGGTCGGGTCACCCCTCCACTTT.

This clone was recorded only once. The rearrangement joins TRBV29-1 to TRBJ1-2; TRBD1 might be the D (5 bases). Germline V gives CDR1 SQVTM, CDR2 ANQGSEA. V was trimmed by 4 bases and J by 6 bases, leaving 15 bases between them. The CDR3 spans 13 residues. The CDR3 DNA reads TGCAGCGTTGGCTATGGGGCCAGTGATGGCTACACCTTC. Translating it yields CSVGYGASDGYTF.

The chain joins TRBV7-9 to TRBJ2-1, with 7 bases lining up with TRBD2. V lost 2 bases, J lost 8 bases, and 12 bases stayed unmatched. Germline CDR1 reads SEHNR; CDR2 reads FQNEAQ (reference sequence). This CDR3 region has 16 residues. For the CDR3, the DNA is TGTGCCAGCAGCTTAAGAGGCGGGAGACCGAGGGATGAGCAGTTCTTC. Translated, it gives CASSLRGGRPRDEQFF.

The rearrangement joins TRBV5-6 to TRBJ2-3; TRBD2 matches 14 bases. The CDR3 has 18 amino acids. Germline V CDR1 and CDR2: SGHDT, YYEEEE. The trim removed 4 bases at V and 1 base at J, leaving 8 bases unmatched. The DNA of the CDR3 is TGTGCCAGCAGCCCCGGGACTAGCGGGAGATGGGGCACAGATACGCAGTATTTT. It yields the protein CASSPGTSGRWGTDTQYF.

This chain connects TRBV29-1 to TRBJ2-7, with 7 bases fitting TRBD1. Germline trimming cut 6 bases from V and 5 bases from J; bases unmatched to any gene: 10. Germline V gene lookup returns CDR1 SQVTM and CDR2 ANQGSEA. The CDR3 sequence is 13 residues long. The CDR3 region has the DNA TGCAGCGTCCGGACAGGTAAAAAGAACGAGCAGTACTTC. It codes for CSVRTGKKNEQYF.

The gene calls are TRBV28 and TRBJ2-7, with a possible D match to TRBD1 (6 bases). The CDR3 runs 12 residues. The V and J ends lost 10 bases and 2 bases respectively, with 12 bases between them. Germline V gene sequence: CDR1 MDHEN, CDR2 SYDVKM. The CDR3: CATRGQAYEQYF. The CDR3 DNA follows: TGTGCCACCCGGGGACAAGCCTACGAGCAGTACTTC. Looking up the rest from reference TRBV28 and TRBJ2-7 gives the full variable domain: DVKVTQSSRYLVKRTGEKVFLECVQDMDHENMFWYRQDPGLGLRLIYFSYDVKMKEKGDIPEGYSVSREKKERFSLILESASTNQTSMYLCATRGQAYEQYFGPGTRLTVT.

This clone was recorded once. This chain uses TRBV10-3 with TRBJ1-4; 7 bases map to TRBD1. The length of the CDR3 is 14 residues. CDR1 ENHRY and CDR2 SYGVKD come from the germline V gene. The V gene end was trimmed by 6 bases and the J gene end by 3 bases; junction bases not matched to a gene: 4. CDR3 in amino acids: CAIRPGQSNEKLFF. Here the CDR3 DNA reads TGTGCCATCAGGCCGGGACAGTCTAATGAAAAACTGTTTTTT.

The chain couples TRBV30 to TRBJ1-6; TRBD1 aligns across 7 bases. CDR1 is GTSNPN and CDR2 is SVGIG in the germline V gene (reference sequence). Trimming took 2 bases from V and 5 from J; bases not matched to a gene: 3. The CDR3 has 14 residues. CDR3 in amino acids: CAWSWDRNNSPLHF. The CDR3 nucleotides read TGTGCCTGGAGTTGGGACAGAAATAATTCACCCCTCCACTTT.

The V gene is TRBV6-9, the J gene TRBJ1-2; 7 nucleotides match TRBD1. Germline CDR1 and CDR2: MNHGY and SVAAGI. The V and J ends lost 4 bases and 8 bases, in that order; junction bases with no gene match: 16. This CDR3 region has 16 residues. The CDR3 here is CASSLSVTGYGRGYTF. Written as DNA, the CDR3 is TGTGCCAGCAGTTTGAGTGTGACAGGGTATGGTCGGGGCTACACCTTC.

The gene calls are TRBV11-2 and TRBJ2-3; D is undetermined. Germline V gives CDR1 SGHAT, CDR2 FQNNGV. Trimming took off 3 bases at V and 3 bases at J, with 10 bases between the two ends. CDR3 length equals 14 residues. CDR3 DNA: TGTGCCAGCAGCTTTTTTGGGCTGACAGATACGCAGTATTTT. Its translation: CASSFFGLTDTQYF.

The chain combines TRBV6-5 with TRBJ2-1; D not certain. Germline CDR1 and CDR2: MNHEY and SVGAGI. The CDR3 runs 14 residues. V was cut by 5 bases and J by 6 bases, with 14 bases left in between. This CDR3 reads CASSDSRHTNEQFF. For the CDR3, the DNA is TGTGCCAGCAGTGATTCTCGACACACCAATGAGCAGTTCTTC.

The V gene is TRBV29-1, the J gene TRBJ2-6; 8 bases are shared with TRBD1. V was pared by 5 bases and J by 4 bases, with 7 bases of the junction left unmatched. Germline V CDR1 and CDR2: SQVTM, ANQGSEA. This CDR3 contains 15 residues. The CDR3, as DNA: TGCAGCGTTTTGCAGGGGGCAGGGGGGGCCAACGTCCTGACTTTC. Residues: CSVLQGAGGANVLTF.

This clone was counted once. The chain carries TRBV19 and TRBJ1-1, with a weak D call TRBD1 (6 bases). V gave up 4 bases and J gave up 6 bases, with 18 bases separating them. This CDR3 spans 15 amino acids. Germline V gene sequence: CDR1 LNHDA, CDR2 SQIVND (reference sequence). The CDR3 DNA follows: TGTGCCAGTAGTACGGGGGGGCTTTCCGAAGCTGAAGCTTTCTTT. Amino acid sequence: CASSTGGLSEAEAFF.

The CDR3 nucleotides are TGTGCCAGCAGCGTAGAGGGGTACACTGAAGCTTTCTTT. It translates to CASSVEGYTEAFF. The rearrangement joins TRBV9 to TRBJ1-1; tentative D call: TRBD1 (5 bases). This CDR3 has 13 residues. V lost 0 bases to trimming and J lost 3 bases, with 6 bases between them. In germline, CDR1 is SGDLS, CDR2 YYNGEE.

CDR3 region: CASSQSGTGAPREEQYF. CDR3 bases: TGCGCCAGCAGTCAATCCGGGACAGGGGCGCCTCGCGAGGAGCAGTACTTC. The chain links TRBV23-1 to TRBJ2-7; 10 bases map to TRBD1. TRBV23-1 is labeled an ORF, and its function is uncertain. The CDR3 totals 17 residues. The V gene end was trimmed by 0 bases and the J gene end by 7 bases; junction bases not matched to a gene: 12.

The chain employs TRBV7-2 and TRBJ2-7; tentative D call: TRBD2 (5 bases). The CDR3 extends over 15 amino acids. Germline values: CDR1 SGHTA, CDR2 FQGNSA. V dropped 1 base and J dropped 4 bases, with 14 bases sitting between them. The CDR3 DNA reads as TGTGCCAGCAGCTTAGGGCGGGTGGTTTTGTACGAGCAGTACTTC. It specifies CASSLGRVVLYEQYF.

The V call is TRBV4-1, the J call TRBJ1-3, with 8 bases lining up with TRBD1. V shed 0 bases, J shed 3 bases, and the junction held 4 bases outside the gene matches. The CDR3 is made up of 16 amino acids. Germline V lookup: CDR1 MGHRA, CDR2 YSYEKL. The chain's CDR3 is CASSQDRDRIGNTIYF. The CDR3, as DNA: TGCGCCAGCAGCCAAGATCGGGACAGGATTGGAAACACCATATATTTT.

This chain uses TRBV7-8 with TRBJ2-3; possible D gene TRBD1, 5 bases. The CDR3 totals 15 residues. Germline values: CDR1 SGHVS, CDR2 FQNEAQ. V dropped 1 base and J dropped 0 bases, with 8 bases sitting between them. This CDR3 reads CASSLGDSSTDTQYF. The CDR3 DNA reads as TGTGCCAGCAGCTTAGGAGACAGTAGCACAGATACGCAGTATTTT.

This chain uses TRBV28 with TRBJ2-7; 7 bases map to TRBD1. Trimming cost V 6 bases and J 0 bases; bases outside gene matches: 8. CDR3 size: 15 residues. Germline values: CDR1 MDHEN, CDR2 SYDVKM. This CDR3 is CASSFGTVNSYEQYF. CDR3 in DNA: TGTGCCAGCAGCTTTGGGACAGTGAACTCCTACGAGCAGTACTTC.

This clone has just one count. The chain is built from TRBV7-2 and TRBJ2-7; D is perhaps TRBD2 (6 bases). CDR1 is SGHTA, CDR2 FQGNSA, per germline. The CDR3 runs to 14 residues. The ends were cut back, 5 bases at V and 4 bases at J, with 15 bases in the middle. The CDR3 here is CASSEFGTQYEQYF. CDR3 coding DNA: TGTGCCAGCAGCGAATTCGGGACTCAATACGAGCAGTACTTC.

This rearrangement joins TRBV28 to TRBJ1-5; D possibly corresponds to TRBD1 (6 bases). Germline-derived CDR1 and CDR2 are MDHEN and SYDVKM. V shed 6 bases and J shed 6 bases, with 21 bases lying between them. The CDR3 spans 16 residues. The CDR3 nucleotides are TGTGCCAGCAGAACCCCCCGGGGGGGCGGACGTCAGCCCCAGCATTTT. Translating gives CASRTPRGGGRQPQHF.

This chain joins TRBV6-1 and TRBJ2-3; possibly TRBD2 for D (5 bases). V lost 4 bases and J lost 4, with 15 bases in between. The germline CDR1 and CDR2 sequences are MNHNS and SASEGT. The CDR3 contains 15 residues. The DNA for the CDR3 is TGTGCCAGCAGTGCATCCTCCGGGATGTCAGATACGCAGTATTTT. Translation gives CASSASSGMSDTQYF.

The chain joins TRBV5-6 to TRBJ1-3; TRBD1 aligns across 9 bases. The CDR3 runs 17 residues. V was clipped by 3 bases and J by 2 bases; unmatched bases: 9. Germline CDR1 is SGHDT and CDR2 is YYEEEE. CDR3 loop: CASSSLSDRGAGNTIYF. The CDR3 DNA reads as TGTGCCAGCAGCTCCCTTTCTGACAGGGGGGCTGGAAACACCATATATTTT.

CDR3 in amino acids: CASSQDRVGRGSGNTIYF. The CDR3 DNA reads as TGTGCCAGCAGCCAAGATAGGGTAGGGAGGGGGTCTGGAAACACCATATATTTT. The chain joins TRBV4-2 to TRBJ1-3; a possible D gene is TRBD1 (6 bases). The CDR3 contains 18 residues. V was trimmed by 0 bases and J by 1 base, leaving 16 bases between them. CDR1 is LGHNA and CDR2 is YNFKEQ in the germline V gene.

This clone was observed once. J is TRBJ2-2 and V is TRBV19; 7 bases match TRBD1. Germline CDR1 LNHDA, CDR2 SQIVND (reference sequence). The CDR3 is 16 amino acids. Trimming removed 5 bases from V and 0 bases from J; junction bases left unmatched: 6. The chain's CDR3 is CASSLPTGTNTGELFF. The CDR3 DNA reads as TGTGCCAGTAGTCTTCCGACAGGGACGAACACCGGGGAGCTGTTTTTT.